This T cell receptor beta chain emerged from a study of blood T cell repertoires in COVID-19 (dated by TCRdb to about 2020). About the investigation overall: Collaborator samples came from the United States, Italy and Spain and covered acute and convalescent phases of COVID-19. The material from the prospective study consisted of cDNA or gDNA derived from T cells, B-cell-depleted T cells, or PBMCs. The dataset comprised deeply sampled blood TCRbeta repertoires from subjects exposed to, actively infected with, or recovered from COVID-19. The repertoires were released in a freely available public database intended as a resource for research on the immune response to SARS-CoV-2. Samples were obtained from the ongoing ImmuneRACE study (first 160 participants) and from over 1,000 subjects provided by 6 global collaborators. Sample metadata almost always included a de-identified subject ID, COVID-19 status, age in years and sex. Where HLA class I and class II types were available, the types were taken from metadata supplied by the sample provider, not from assay-based typing. The research as a whole found: How much clinical and demographic metadata was included differed by source and by participant, and the metadata was provided uncurated.

In the prospective study, participants were roughly 18 to 95 years old, resided in 24 geographic areas of the United States, and were enrolled through a virtual design. To assign participants to cohorts, the prospective study relied on clinical history that participants themselves reported in a screening survey and a study questionnaire. Recovered participants in ImmuneRACE Cohort 3 were defined as having two consecutive negative NP/OP PCR tests, clearance from a healthcare professional, or resolution of symptoms. In the prospective study, whole blood, serum and a nasopharyngeal or oropharyngeal swab were collected from each participant by mobile phlebotomists. Prospective study participants could optionally give additional blood draws and questionnaires over an approximately two-month period. Before DNA extraction, blood samples from the prospective study were shipped at room temperature or frozen.

For this clone: What antigen it recognizes has not been identified. No qualities accompany the bases; no much larger clone lies one base away.

TCRbeta CDR3 regions were amplified from genomic DNA by means of the immunoSEQ Assay, a bias-controlled multiplex PCR. Turning to the authors' computational methods: The number of nucleated cells in each sample was estimated from the amplification of reference gene primers within the assay. Sequence reads were collapsed and filtered to measure the absolute abundance of every unique TCRbeta CDR3 rearrangement. For each sample, productive Simpson clonality was calculated as the square root of Simpson's diversity index across productive rearrangements. The source is immuneACCESS, and TCRdb retained only in-frame sequences with V and J called. Part of the clones is not carried over; for the studies checked, unresolved V genes explain less than half of this, and the remainder is unexplained. Clone size and V and J calls were adopted from that table, with D and trimming inferred from the DNA. The sample records approximately 440,000 clones, roughly 88% of which are singletons. The leading ten clones occupy approximately 0.55% of the sample.

This TCR was sampled from a man aged 18-30 years who had recovered from COVID-19. The sequenced sample consisted of PBMCs or T cells enriched from blood (not recorded which).

CDR3 region: CASRRGQLNHPFYEQYF. In nucleotides, the sequence is TGTGCCAGCAGACGGGGACAATTAAATCATCCCTTCTACGAGCAGTACTTC. In this chain, TRBV7-9 is recombined with TRBJ2-7; perhaps TRBD1 is the D gene, with 6 bases matching. The CDR3 goes from the cysteine to the phenylalanine over 17 residues. Only the CDR3 portion is preserved as DNA: 51 bases, with reading frame beginning at the first base. For CDR1 and CDR2, the germline V gene (reference sequence) lists SEHNR and FQNEAQ. The trim is 6 bases for V and 3 bases for J, with a gap of 24 bases between the germline ends.